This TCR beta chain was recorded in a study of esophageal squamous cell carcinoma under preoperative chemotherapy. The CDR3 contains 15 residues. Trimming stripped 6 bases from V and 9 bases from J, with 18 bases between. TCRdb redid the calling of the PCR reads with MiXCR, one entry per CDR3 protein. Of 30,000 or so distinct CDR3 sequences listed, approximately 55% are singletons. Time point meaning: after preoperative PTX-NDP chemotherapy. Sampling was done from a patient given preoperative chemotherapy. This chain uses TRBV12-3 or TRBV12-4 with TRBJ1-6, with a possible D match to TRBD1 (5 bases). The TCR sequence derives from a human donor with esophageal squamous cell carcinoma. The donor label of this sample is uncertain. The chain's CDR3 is CASRGGGGGSSPLHF. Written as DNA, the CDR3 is TGTGCCAGCAGGGGGGGGGGGGGGGGTAGTTCACCCCTCCACTTT.